Listed below are T cell receptor beta chains from one sample, sequenced in a study of radiotherapy plus CTLA-4 blockade in lung cancer. Clones were sequenced by immunoSEQ multiplex PCR, and TCRdb holds only the in-frame ones, with some missing. The sample contains some 87,000 clones, about four fifths of which appear only once. The sample was peripheral blood, taken from a patient treated with radiotherapy plus ipilimumab. All receptors come from a human donor with non-small cell lung cancer that progressed on radiotherapy plus ipilimumab. Each CDR3 is given with its conserved first and last residue. Fields, in order: V gene, D gene, J gene, clone size, CDR3 DNA, CDR3 protein. A D gene is named only where the DNA matches it firmly. Rows may omit the clone size; those that give it use once, few, many or a size class.

V gene: TRBV5-4
D gene: .
J gene: TRBJ2-2
clone size: .
CDR3 DNA: TGTGCCAGCAGCCCTCGGGCAGGGGGGTCCGGGGAGCTGTTTTTT
CDR3 protein: CASSPRAGGSGELFF

V gene: TRBV6-5
D gene: .
J gene: TRBJ1-3
clone size: .
CDR3 DNA: TGTGCCAGCAGTTACGGACAGAGTGGAAACACCATATATTTT
CDR3 protein: CASSYGQSGNTIYF

V gene: TRBV27
D gene: .
J gene: TRBJ2-7
clone size: .
CDR3 DNA: TGTGCCAGCAGTTCCATCCTCAGGGGAGGCGAGCAGTACTTC
CDR3 protein: CASSSILRGGEQYF

V gene: TRBV4-3
D gene: .
J gene: TRBJ1-3
clone size: .
CDR3 DNA: TGCGCCAGCAGCCAAGTTAGTTTTGGAAACACCATATATTTT
CDR3 protein: CASSQVSFGNTIYF

V gene: TRBV19
D gene: .
J gene: TRBJ2-1
clone size: .
CDR3 DNA: TGTGCCAGTAGCAGGGACTTCAGCAATGCTGAGCAGTTCTTC
CDR3 protein: CASSRDFSNAEQFF

V gene: TRBV30
D gene: .
J gene: TRBJ1-5
clone size: .
CDR3 DNA: TGTGCCTGGAGTTCCACAGGTAATCAGCCCCAGCATTTT
CDR3 protein: CAWSSTGNQPQHF

V gene: TRBV5-1
D gene: TRBD2
J gene: TRBJ2-1
clone size: .
CDR3 DNA: TGCGCCAGCAGCCCGGGGGGGCAGAGAGAGCAGTTCTTC
CDR3 protein: CASSPGGQREQFF

V gene: TRBV9
D gene: .
J gene: TRBJ2-7
clone size: .
CDR3 DNA: TGTGCCAGCAGCGTAACCCCTCCCGACTACGAGCAGTACTTC
CDR3 protein: CASSVTPPDYEQYF

V gene: TRBV5-1
D gene: TRBD2
J gene: TRBJ2-3
clone size: .
CDR3 DNA: TGCGCCAGCAGCTTGGCCAGGATCGGCGCTAGCGGGGCCAACACAGATACGCAGTATTTT
CDR3 protein: CASSLARIGASGANTDTQYF

V gene: TRBV19
D gene: TRBD1
J gene: TRBJ1-1
clone size: .
CDR3 DNA: TGTGCCACATCCAACCCGGGACAGGCAAAAACTGAAGCTTTCTTT
CDR3 protein: CATSNPGQAKTEAFF

V gene: TRBV12-5
D gene: .
J gene: TRBJ1-4
clone size: .
CDR3 DNA: TGTGCTAGTGGTTTGGGGGGGCCACTGTTTTTT
CDR3 protein: CASGLGGPLFF

V gene: TRBV6-6
D gene: .
J gene: TRBJ2-2
clone size: .
CDR3 DNA: TGTGCCAGCAGGCCGGGGGCGAACACCGGGGAGCTGTTTTTT
CDR3 protein: CASRPGANTGELFF

V gene: TRBV18
D gene: .
J gene: TRBJ2-3
clone size: .
CDR3 DNA: TGTGCCAGCTCACCAATTCGCAGAATCGACCAGTATTTT
CDR3 protein: CASSPIRRIDQYF

V gene: TRBV27
D gene: TRBD2
J gene: TRBJ2-7
clone size: .
CDR3 DNA: TGTGCCAGCAGTCCAAGGCCAGGACTAGCGGGAGCCTACGAGCAGTACTTC
CDR3 protein: CASSPRPGLAGAYEQYF

V gene: TRBV30
D gene: .
J gene: TRBJ2-7
clone size: few
CDR3 DNA: TGTGCCCGGGCAGGCCCCACCTACGAGCAGTACTTC
CDR3 protein: CARAGPTYEQYF

V gene: TRBV2
D gene: .
J gene: TRBJ2-5
clone size: .
CDR3 DNA: TGTGCCAGCAGTGAGGGAGGCAATGGAGAGACCCAGTACTTC
CDR3 protein: CASSEGGNGETQYF

V gene: TRBV4-1
D gene: .
J gene: TRBJ1-2
clone size: once
CDR3 DNA: TGCGCCAGCAGCCAAATAGATCTGGGTTTATCGGGAGGTGGCTACACCTTC
CDR3 protein: CASSQIDLGLSGGGYTF

V gene: TRBV29-1
D gene: .
J gene: TRBJ2-3
clone size: .
CDR3 DNA: TGCAGCGTTGGGGGGAGCACAGATACGCAGTATTTT
CDR3 protein: CSVGGSTDTQYF

V gene: TRBV19
D gene: TRBD2
J gene: TRBJ2-3
clone size: .
CDR3 DNA: TGTGCCAGTAGTATAGGAGGAGCGGGAACCACAGATACGCAGTATTTT
CDR3 protein: CASSIGGAGTTDTQYF

V gene: TRBV7-9
D gene: .
J gene: TRBJ1-1
clone size: .
CDR3 DNA: TGTGCCAGCAGCCCCTTGGGAGGCGGGGGGAACACTGAAGCTTTCTTT
CDR3 protein: CASSPLGGGGNTEAFF

V gene: TRBV28
D gene: .
J gene: TRBJ1-4
clone size: few
CDR3 DNA: TGTGCCAGCAGTCCTCCCGGTTATGAGGAAAAACTGTTTTTT
CDR3 protein: CASSPPGYEEKLFF

V gene: TRBV29-1
D gene: .
J gene: TRBJ2-3
clone size: .
CDR3 DNA: TGCAGCGTTGGGGCGGAACTCACAGATACGCAGTATTTT
CDR3 protein: CSVGAELTDTQYF

V gene: TRBV18
D gene: .
J gene: TRBJ2-1
clone size: .
CDR3 DNA: TGTGCCAGCTCACATCCGGGACTGATTTACAATGAGCAGTTCTTC
CDR3 protein: CASSHPGLIYNEQFF

V gene: TRBV10-3
D gene: .
J gene: TRBJ1-2
clone size: few
CDR3 DNA: TGTGCCTCCGGGACGGTGGTCTATGGCTACACCTTC
CDR3 protein: CASGTVVYGYTF

V gene: TRBV5-1
D gene: .
J gene: TRBJ2-7
clone size: .
CDR3 DNA: TGCGCCAGCAGCCCCCGAGGTTGGGACAACTACGAGCAGTACTTC
CDR3 protein: CASSPRGWDNYEQYF

V gene: TRBV4-3
D gene: .
J gene: TRBJ2-1
clone size: .
CDR3 DNA: TGCGCCAGCAGCCCCGGCAGCTCCTACAATGAGCAGTTCTTC
CDR3 protein: CASSPGSSYNEQFF